The clone carrying this T cell receptor beta chain was recorded a few times. Antigen: not known. CD4+ cells underwent separation, giving CD45RA+ naive and CD45RA-negative memory subsets. TCRdb keeps only in-frame clones here, not all; method: immunoSEQ multiplex PCR. The data show about 230,000 clones, 50% to 75% seen once. This sample is drawn from a study of shared clonotypes between healthy human individuals. Findings and limits, study-wide: An effect of sequencing depth on clonotype sharing among donors was expected. Naive CD4 clonotype sharing across a handful of donors was approximately 5.2%. Generation probabilities of non-shared clonotypes were lower (relative to those shared by all four donors).

Sequenced sample: memory CD4+ T cells sorted from blood. As to subset: CD45RA-negative fraction. The receptor's source is a man aged 30 to 45 in good health.

The CDR3, as DNA: TGTGCCAGCAGTTCCGGGGGAGGGAACTATGGCTACACCTTC. It yields the protein CASSSGGGNYGYTF. The V gene is TRBV5-4, the J gene TRBJ1-2; a weak D match, TRBD1 (5 bases). V dropped 5 bases and J dropped 2 bases, with 13 bases sitting between them. The CDR3 is 14 amino acids. The V gene's germline CDR1 is SGHNT and CDR2 YYREEE (reference sequence).